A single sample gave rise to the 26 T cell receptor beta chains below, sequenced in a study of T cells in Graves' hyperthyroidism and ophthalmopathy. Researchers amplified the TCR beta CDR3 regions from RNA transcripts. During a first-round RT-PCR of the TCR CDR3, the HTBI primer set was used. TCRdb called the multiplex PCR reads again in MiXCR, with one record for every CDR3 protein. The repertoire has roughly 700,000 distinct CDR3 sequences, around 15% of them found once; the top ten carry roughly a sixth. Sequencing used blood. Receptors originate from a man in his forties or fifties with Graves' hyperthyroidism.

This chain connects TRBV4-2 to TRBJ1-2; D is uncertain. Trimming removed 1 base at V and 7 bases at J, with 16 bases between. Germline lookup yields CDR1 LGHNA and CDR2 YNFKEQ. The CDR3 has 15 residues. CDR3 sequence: CASSQAAGRFGGYTF. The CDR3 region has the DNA TGTGCCAGCAGCCAAGCAGCGGGCAGGTTTGGTGGCTACACCTTC.

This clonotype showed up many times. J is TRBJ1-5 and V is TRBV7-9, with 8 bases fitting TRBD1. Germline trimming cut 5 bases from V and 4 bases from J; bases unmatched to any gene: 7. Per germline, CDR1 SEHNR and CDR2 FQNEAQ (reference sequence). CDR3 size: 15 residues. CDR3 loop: CASSHSGQVNQPQHF. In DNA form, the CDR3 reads TGTGCCAGCAGCCACTCGGGACAGGTTAATCAGCCCCAGCATTTT.

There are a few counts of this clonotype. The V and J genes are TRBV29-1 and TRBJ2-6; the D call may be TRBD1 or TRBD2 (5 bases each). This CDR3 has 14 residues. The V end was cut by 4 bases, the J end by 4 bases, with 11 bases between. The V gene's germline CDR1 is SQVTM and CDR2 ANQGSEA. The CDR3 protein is CSVAPGTGANVLTF. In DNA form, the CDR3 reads TGCAGCGTTGCCCCCGGGACCGGGGCCAACGTCCTGACTTTC.

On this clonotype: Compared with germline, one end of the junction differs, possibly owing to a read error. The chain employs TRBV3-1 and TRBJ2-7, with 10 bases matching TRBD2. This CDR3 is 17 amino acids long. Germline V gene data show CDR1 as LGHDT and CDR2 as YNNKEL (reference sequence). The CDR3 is CASSQAKREGLSYEQCF. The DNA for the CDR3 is TGTGCCAGCAGCCAAGCGAAGCGGGAGGGCTTATCCTACGAGCAGTGCTTC.

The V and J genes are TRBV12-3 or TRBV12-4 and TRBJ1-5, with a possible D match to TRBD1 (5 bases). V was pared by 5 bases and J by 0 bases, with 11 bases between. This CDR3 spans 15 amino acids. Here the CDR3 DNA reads TGTGCCAGCAGTCCGGGGACCTATAGCAATCAGCCCCAGCATTTT. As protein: CASSPGTYSNQPQHF.

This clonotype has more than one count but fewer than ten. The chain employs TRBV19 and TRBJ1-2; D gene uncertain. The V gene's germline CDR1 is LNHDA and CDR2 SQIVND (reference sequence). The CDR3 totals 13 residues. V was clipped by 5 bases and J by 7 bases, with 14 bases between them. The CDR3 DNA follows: TGTGCCAGTAGTTTTGTCCCATGGAGTGGCTACACCTTC. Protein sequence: CASSFVPWSGYTF.

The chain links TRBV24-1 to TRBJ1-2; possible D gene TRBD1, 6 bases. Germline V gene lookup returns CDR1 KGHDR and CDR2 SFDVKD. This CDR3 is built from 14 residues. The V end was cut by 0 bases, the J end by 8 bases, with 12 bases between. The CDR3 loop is CATSDLTRGAGYTF. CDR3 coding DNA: TGTGCCACCAGTGATTTGACCAGGGGCGCGGGCTACACCTTC.

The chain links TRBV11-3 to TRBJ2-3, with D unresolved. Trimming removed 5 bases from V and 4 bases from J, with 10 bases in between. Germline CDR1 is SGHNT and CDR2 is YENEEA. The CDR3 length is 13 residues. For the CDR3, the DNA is TGTGCCAGCAGCCTGACCGCATCAGATACGCAGTATTTT. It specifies CASSLTASDTQYF.

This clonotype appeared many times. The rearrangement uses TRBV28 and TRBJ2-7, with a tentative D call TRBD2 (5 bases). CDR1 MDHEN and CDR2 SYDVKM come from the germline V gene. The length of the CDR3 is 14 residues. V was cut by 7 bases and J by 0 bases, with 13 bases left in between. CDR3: CASNLRTPSYEQYF. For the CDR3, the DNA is TGTGCCAGCAACCTCAGGACTCCCTCCTACGAGCAGTACTTC.

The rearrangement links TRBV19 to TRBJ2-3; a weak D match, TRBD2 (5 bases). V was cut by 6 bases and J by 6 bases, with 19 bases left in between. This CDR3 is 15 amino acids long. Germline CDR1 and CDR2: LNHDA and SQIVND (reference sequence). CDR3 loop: CASSDTGNERDTQYF. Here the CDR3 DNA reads TGTGCCAGTAGCGATACCGGGAATGAGAGGGATACGCAGTATTTT.

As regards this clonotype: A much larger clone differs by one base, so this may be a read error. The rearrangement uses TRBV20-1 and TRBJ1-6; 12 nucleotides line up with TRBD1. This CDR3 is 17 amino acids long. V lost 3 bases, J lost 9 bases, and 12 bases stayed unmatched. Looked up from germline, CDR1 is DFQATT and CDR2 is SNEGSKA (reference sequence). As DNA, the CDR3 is TGCAGTGCTAGCGATCTGGGACAGGGGGCGCTTAGTTCACCCCTCCACTTT. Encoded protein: CSASDLGQGALSSPLHF.

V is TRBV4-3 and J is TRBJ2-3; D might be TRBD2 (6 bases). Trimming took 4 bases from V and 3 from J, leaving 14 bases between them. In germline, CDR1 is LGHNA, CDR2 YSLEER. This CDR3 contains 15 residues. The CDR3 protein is CASSPLSSGTDTQYF. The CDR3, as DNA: TGCGCCAGCAGCCCCCTCTCCAGCGGGACAGATACGCAGTATTTT.

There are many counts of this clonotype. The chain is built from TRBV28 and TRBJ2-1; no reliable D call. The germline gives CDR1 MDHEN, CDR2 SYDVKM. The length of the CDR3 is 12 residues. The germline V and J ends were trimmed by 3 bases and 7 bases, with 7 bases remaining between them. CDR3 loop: CASSFTGNEQFF. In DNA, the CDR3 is TGTGCCAGCAGTTTCACCGGGAATGAGCAGTTCTTC.

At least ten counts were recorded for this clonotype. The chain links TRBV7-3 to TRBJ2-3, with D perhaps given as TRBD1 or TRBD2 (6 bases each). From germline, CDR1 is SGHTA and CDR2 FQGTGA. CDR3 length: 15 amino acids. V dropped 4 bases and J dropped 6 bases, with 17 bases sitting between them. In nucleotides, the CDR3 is TGTGCCAGCAGCTCCCGACTAGGGGGAAAGGATACGCAGTATTTT. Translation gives CASSSRLGGKDTQYF.

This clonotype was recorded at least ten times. In nucleotides, the CDR3 is TGTGCCAGCAGCTTGGTCCCGGACAGGTCGGATGAGCAGTACTTC. Translation gives CASSLVPDRSDEQYF. The chain uses TRBV5-5 and TRBJ2-7; 7 positions agree with TRBD1. This CDR3 has 15 residues. V trimming: 0 bases; J trimming: 7 bases; junction bases outside the gene matches: 10. Germline V gene lookup returns CDR1 SGHKS and CDR2 YYEKEE (reference sequence).

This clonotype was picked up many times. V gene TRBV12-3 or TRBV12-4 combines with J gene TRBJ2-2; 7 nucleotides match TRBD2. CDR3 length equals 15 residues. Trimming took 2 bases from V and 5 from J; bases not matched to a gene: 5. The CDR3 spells CASSLSGIGTGELFF. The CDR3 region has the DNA TGTGCCAGCAGTTTAAGCGGGATTGGAACCGGGGAGCTGTTTTTT.

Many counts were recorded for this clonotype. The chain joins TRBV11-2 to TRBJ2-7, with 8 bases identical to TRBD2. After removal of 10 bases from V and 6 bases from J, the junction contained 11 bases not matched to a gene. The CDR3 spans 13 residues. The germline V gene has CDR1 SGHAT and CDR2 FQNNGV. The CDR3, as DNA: TGTGCCACCTTAGCGGGGAACCCCTCCGAGCAGTACTTC. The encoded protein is CATLAGNPSEQYF. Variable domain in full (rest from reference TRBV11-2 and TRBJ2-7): EAGVAQSPRYKIIEKRQSVAFWCNPISGHATLYWYQQILGQGPKLLIQFQNNGVVDDSQLPKDRFSAERLKGVDSTLKIQPAKLEDSAVYLCATLAGNPSEQYFGPGTRLTVT.

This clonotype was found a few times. CDR3 in DNA: TGTGCCAGCACCGCCCCCGGGGGATGGGGGTACAATGAGCAGTTCTTC. It encodes CASTAPGGWGYNEQFF. The V call is TRBV3-1, the J call TRBJ2-1, with D possibly being TRBD2 (6 bases). This CDR3 is built from 16 residues. Deletions cut 7 bases from V and 4 bases from J, with 20 bases between. The germline gives CDR1 LGHDT, CDR2 YNNKEL (reference sequence).

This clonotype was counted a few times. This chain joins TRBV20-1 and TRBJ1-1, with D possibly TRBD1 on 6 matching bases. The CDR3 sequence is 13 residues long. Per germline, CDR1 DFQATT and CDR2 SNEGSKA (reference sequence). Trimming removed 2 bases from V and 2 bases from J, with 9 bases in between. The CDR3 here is CSARPRGNTEAFF. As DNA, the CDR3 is TGCAGTGCTAGACCCAGGGGAAACACTGAAGCTTTCTTT.

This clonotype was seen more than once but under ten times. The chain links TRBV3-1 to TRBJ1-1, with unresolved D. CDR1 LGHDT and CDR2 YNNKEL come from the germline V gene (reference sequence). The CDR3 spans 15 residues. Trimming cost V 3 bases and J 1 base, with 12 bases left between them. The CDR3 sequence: CASSQFGSSNTEAFF. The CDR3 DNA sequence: TGTGCCAGCAGCCAGTTCGGGAGTTCGAACACTGAAGCTTTCTTT.

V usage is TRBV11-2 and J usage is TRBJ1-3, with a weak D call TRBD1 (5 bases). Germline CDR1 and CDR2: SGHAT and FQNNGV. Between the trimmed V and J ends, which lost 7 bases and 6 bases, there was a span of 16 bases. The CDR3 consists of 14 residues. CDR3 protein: CASTQRAGINTIYF. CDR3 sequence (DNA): TGTGCCAGCACCCAAAGGGCAGGGATAAACACCATATATTTT.

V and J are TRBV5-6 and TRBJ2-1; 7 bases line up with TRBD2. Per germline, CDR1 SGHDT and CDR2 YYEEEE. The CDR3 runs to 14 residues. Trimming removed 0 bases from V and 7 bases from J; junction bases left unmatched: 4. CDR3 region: CASSLGGSANEQFF. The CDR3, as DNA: TGTGCCAGCAGCTTGGGCGGGAGTGCAAATGAGCAGTTCTTC.

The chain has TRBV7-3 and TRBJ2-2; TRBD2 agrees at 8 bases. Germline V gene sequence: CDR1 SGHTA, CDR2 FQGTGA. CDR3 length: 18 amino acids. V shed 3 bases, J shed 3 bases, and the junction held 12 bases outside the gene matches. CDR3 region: CASSFSLGGGTHTGELFF. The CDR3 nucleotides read TGTGCCAGCAGCTTTAGTCTCGGCGGGGGGACTCACACCGGGGAGCTGTTTTTT.

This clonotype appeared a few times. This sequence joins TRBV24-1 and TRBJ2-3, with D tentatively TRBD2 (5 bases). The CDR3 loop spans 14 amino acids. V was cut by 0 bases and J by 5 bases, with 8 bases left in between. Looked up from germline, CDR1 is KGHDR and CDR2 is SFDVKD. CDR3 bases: TGTGCCACCAGTGATTTGGAGGGCGTAGATACGCAGTATTTT. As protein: CATSDLEGVDTQYF.

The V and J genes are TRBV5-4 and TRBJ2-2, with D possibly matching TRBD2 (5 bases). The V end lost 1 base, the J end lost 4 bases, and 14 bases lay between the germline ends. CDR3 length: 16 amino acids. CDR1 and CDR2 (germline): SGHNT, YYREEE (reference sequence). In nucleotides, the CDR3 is TGTGCCAGCAGCTTGCTGTTGGGGAGCGGCACCGGGGAGCTGTTTTTT. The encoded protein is CASSLLLGSGTGELFF.

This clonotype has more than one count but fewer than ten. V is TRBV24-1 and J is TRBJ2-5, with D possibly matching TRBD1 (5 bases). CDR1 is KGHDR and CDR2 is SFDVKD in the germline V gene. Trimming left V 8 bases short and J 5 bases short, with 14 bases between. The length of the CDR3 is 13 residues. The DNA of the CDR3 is TGTGCCACCAAAGACGCGTGGGGCGAGACCCAGTACTTC. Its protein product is CATKDAWGETQYF.